These 6 T cell receptor beta chains were all obtained from the same sample, sequenced in a study of T-cell memory formation after mild COVID-19. TCRdb ran MiXCR on the 5' RACE reads and lists one entry per CDR3 protein. The table shows about 300,000 distinct CDR3 sequences, with just under 20% occurring only once. Sequencing was carried out using PBMCs or a T cell subset sorted from them (not recorded which). Receptors originate from a man aged 18 to 29 who had mild COVID-19 (a few samples of this study predate the infection). Cell type and time point are not known.

This clonotype was observed many times. The chain links TRBV7-2 to TRBJ1-6; D is unclear. V lost 6 bases and J 9 bases, leaving 15 bases between the germline ends. Germline V gives CDR1 SGHTA, CDR2 FQGNSA. This CDR3 has 14 residues. CDR3 nucleotides: TGTGCCAGCAGACGGCAGAAGGAGGGTTCACCCCTCCACTTT. Protein: CASRRQKEGSPLHF.

This clonotype has just a few counts. This chain uses TRBV2 with TRBJ2-3, with TRBD1 matching over 10 bases. This CDR3 has 17 amino acids. Germline CDR1 is SNHLY and CDR2 is FYNNEI. Germline trimming cut 6 bases from V and 3 bases from J; bases unmatched to any gene: 12. The DNA of the CDR3 is TGTGCCAGCAGGAGCCCCCTTGGACAGGGGGGGACAGATACGCAGTATTTT. Translation gives CASRSPLGQGGTDTQYF.

The chain joins TRBV5-1 to TRBJ1-4; TRBD1 is a possible D gene (6 bases). This CDR3 has 14 amino acids. Germline V CDR1 and CDR2: SGHRS, YFSETQ. Trimming took 4 bases from V and 3 from J, leaving 10 bases between them. The CDR3 spells CASSEQGSNEKLFF. DNA of the CDR3: TGCGCCAGCAGCGAACAGGGTTCTAATGAAAAACTGTTTTTT.

V usage is TRBV10-1 and J usage is TRBJ1-1; D is unresolved. Looked up from germline, CDR1 is WNHNN and CDR2 is SYGVQD (reference sequence). This CDR3 has 12 amino acids. V was pared by 3 bases and J by 4 bases, with 6 bases between. CDR3 nucleotide sequence: TGCGCCAGCAGTGATGGGAGCACTGAAGCTTTCTTT. Translation gives CASSDGSTEAFF.

This clonotype was counted between two and nine times. The chain uses TRBV20-1 and TRBJ1-2; D is perhaps TRBD1 (6 bases). This CDR3 has 15 amino acids. CDR1 DFQATT and CDR2 SNEGSKA come from the germline V gene (reference sequence). Trimming took 0 bases from V and 2 from J, leaving 13 bases between them. CDR3 nucleotide sequence: TGCAGTGCTAGAGATCAACGGGGGCGGAACTATGGCTACACCTTC. This encodes CSARDQRGRNYGYTF.

Many counts were recorded for this clonotype. The chain is built from TRBV11-2 and TRBJ1-4; the D is unclear. Germline V gene sequence: CDR1 SGHAT, CDR2 FQNNGV. Trimming left V 3 bases short and J 2 bases short, with 7 bases between. The CDR3 covers 14 residues. This CDR3 is CASSFVGTNEKLFF. The CDR3 DNA reads TGTGCCAGCAGCTTCGTGGGGACTAATGAAAAACTGTTTTTT.